These 6 T cell receptor beta chains share one sample of origin, sequenced in a study of memory CD4+ T cells and cytomegalovirus serostatus. Single viable CD3+CD4+CD8-CD45RO+ cells were sorted as the memory CD4+ T cells. Assay: immunoSEQ multiplex PCR; the TCRdb copy retains only in-frame clones and omits some. Of about 73,000 clones detected, about 78% appear once; the ten largest clones hold 2% to 3%. Sequencing was performed on memory CD4+ T cells from blood. The receptors were gathered from an adult in good health and CMV-seropositive.

The chain carries TRBV27 and TRBJ2-3; D gene unclear. Per germline, CDR1 MNHEY and CDR2 SMNVEV (reference sequence). The V end was cut by 6 bases, the J end by 1 base, with 2 bases between. The CDR3 totals 11 residues. CDR3 sequence reads: CASRGTDTQYF. In DNA form, the CDR3 reads TGTGCCAGCAGGGGCACAGATACGCAGTATTTT.

The V gene is TRBV6-5, the J gene TRBJ2-3; 7 bases map to TRBD2. The CDR3 runs to 16 residues. Germline V lookup: CDR1 MNHEY, CDR2 SVGAGI. Unmatched junction bases numbered 6, after V lost 2 bases and J lost 1 base. The CDR3 bases are TGTGCCAGCAGTTACGGGGCGGGAGCTGGCACAGATACGCAGTATTTT. As protein: CASSYGAGAGTDTQYF.

The chain links TRBV7-6 to TRBJ2-2; tentative D call: TRBD2 (5 bases). Trimming took off 2 bases at V and 3 bases at J, with 7 bases between the two ends. The CDR3 length is 14 residues. Germline CDR1 SGHVS, CDR2 FNYEAQ. In DNA, the CDR3 is TGTGCCAGCAGCTTAACGGGGTACACCGGGGAGCTGTTTTTT. Translating gives CASSLTGYTGELFF.

The chain uses TRBV10-2 and TRBJ2-2, with no clear D. Germline V gene sequence: CDR1 WSHSY, CDR2 SAAADI. V was pared by 0 bases and J by 13 bases, with 12 bases between. This CDR3 is built from 13 residues. This CDR3 reads CASSESARQRLFF. The CDR3 DNA follows: TGCGCCAGCAGTGAGTCGGCTAGGCAAAGGCTGTTTTTT.

The chain is built from TRBV28 and TRBJ2-2, with 9 bases that match TRBD1. The V gene's germline CDR1 is MDHEN and CDR2 SYDVKM. This CDR3 spans 15 amino acids. The V and J ends lost 4 bases and 7 bases, in that order; junction bases with no gene match: 7. The CDR3 sequence is CASSYPTGGGGELFF. For the CDR3, the DNA is TGTGCCAGCAGTTATCCGACAGGGGGTGGCGGGGAGCTGTTTTTT.

V gene TRBV15 combines with J gene TRBJ2-1, with 7 bases lining up with TRBD2. The length of the CDR3 is 15 residues. Germline CDR1 reads LNHNV; CDR2 reads YYDKDF (reference sequence). The V gene end was trimmed by 4 bases and the J gene end by 5 bases; junction bases not matched to a gene: 8. The CDR3 sequence: CATSIPAGRNNEQFF. The CDR3 DNA sequence: TGTGCCACCAGCATTCCAGCGGGGCGTAACAATGAGCAGTTCTTC.